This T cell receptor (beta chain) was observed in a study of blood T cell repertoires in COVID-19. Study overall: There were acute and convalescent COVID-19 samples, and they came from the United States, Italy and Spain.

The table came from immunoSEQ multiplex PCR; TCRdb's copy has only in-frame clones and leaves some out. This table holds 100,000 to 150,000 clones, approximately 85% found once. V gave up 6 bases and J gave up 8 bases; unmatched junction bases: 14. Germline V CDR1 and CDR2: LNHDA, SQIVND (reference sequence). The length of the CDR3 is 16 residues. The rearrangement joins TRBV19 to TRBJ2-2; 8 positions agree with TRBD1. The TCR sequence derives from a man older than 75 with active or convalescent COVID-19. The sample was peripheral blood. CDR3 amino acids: CASRLGQGRARGELFF. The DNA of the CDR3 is TGTGCCAGTAGGCTCGGACAGGGTCGGGCTAGGGGGGAGCTGTTTTTT.